Here is one T cell receptor beta chain with its context. These data belong to a study of OX40 agonist ivuxolimab in advanced cancers. The assay was immunoSEQ multiplex PCR, and TCRdb's table has in-frame clones only and misses some. The table has about 50,000 clones, roughly 89% seen once; the top ten hold around 0.65%. Blood sampling took place at baseline, cycle 4 day 1, and cycle 7 day 1. After removal of 4 bases from V and 2 bases from J, the junction contained 6 bases not matched to a gene. Germline V CDR1 and CDR2: SGHNT, YYREEE (reference sequence). CDR3 length: 15 amino acids. The clonotype comes from an adult with an advanced solid tumor such as melanoma, head and neck, liver or kidney cancer. Source: CD4+ or CD8+ T cells sorted from blood, taken in a trial of the OX40 agonist ivuxolimab. The V gene is TRBV5-4, the J gene TRBJ2-7, with 10 nucleotides matching TRBD2. CDR3 sequence: CASSTRTSGPYEQYF. The CDR3 nucleotides read TGTGCCAGCAGCACCCGGACTAGCGGTCCCTACGAGCAGTACTTC.